What follows are 25 T cell receptor beta chains derived from one specimen sequenced in a study of blood T cell repertoires in COVID-19. Some clones are missing from TCRdb's copy, which holds only in-frame ones; the method was immunoSEQ multiplex PCR. The data show about 270,000 clones, roughly four fifths seen once. Source material: peripheral blood. The source is a woman in her forties or fifties who had recovered from COVID-19.

This chain joins TRBV6-4 and TRBJ2-3; possibly TRBD2 for D (6 bases). From germline, CDR1 is MRHNA and CDR2 SNTAGT. CDR3 length: 13 residues. Between the trimmed V and J ends, which lost 2 bases and 3 bases, there was a span of 6 bases. The CDR3 DNA is TGTGCCAGCAGTGACGGGACTACAGATACGCAGTATTTT. Protein: CASSDGTTDTQYF.

The V call is TRBV28, the J call TRBJ1-4; D unresolved. CDR1 is MDHEN and CDR2 is SYDVKM in the germline V gene. The V gene lost 0 bases and the J gene lost 0 bases, with 8 bases spanning the gap. This CDR3 comprises 16 residues. CDR3 bases: TGTGCCAGCAGTTTATGGGAAGGAGCAACTAATGAAAAACTGTTTTTT. Translating gives CASSLWEGATNEKLFF.

The chain carries TRBV25-1 and TRBJ1-3, with D tentatively TRBD1 (5 bases). The CDR3 loop spans 14 amino acids. Trimming removed 5 bases from V and 0 bases from J, with 8 bases in between. CDR1 MGHDK and CDR2 SYGVNS come from the germline V gene. As DNA, the CDR3 is TGTGCCAGCAGTCCAGGGTACTCTGGAAACACCATATATTTT. Its translation: CASSPGYSGNTIYF.

The chain has TRBV27 and TRBJ2-2; the match to TRBD2 covers 7 bases. J lost 0 bases, V lost 5 bases, and 6 bases had no gene match. The CDR3 consists of 16 residues. Germline V gene data show CDR1 as MNHEY and CDR2 as SMNVEV (reference sequence). The CDR3 here is CASSAATSANTGELFF. As DNA, the CDR3 is TGTGCCAGCAGTGCGGCTACTAGCGCGAACACCGGGGAGCTGTTTTTT.

This clone was counted only a few times. The genes are TRBV27 and TRBJ2-3; the match to TRBD1 covers 8 bases. The CDR3 sequence is 16 residues long. The V gene's germline CDR1 is MNHEY and CDR2 SMNVEV (reference sequence). The J segment lost 2 bases and the V segment lost 5 bases, leaving 9 bases of the junction unmatched. CDR3 sequence (DNA): TGTGCCAGCAGTAAATTCCGGGACAGGCACACAGATACGCAGTATTTT. It specifies CASSKFRDRHTDTQYF.

V is TRBV7-9 and J is TRBJ2-3; 10 bases line up with TRBD2. J gave up 3 bases and V 1 base, and 7 bases lay outside the gene matches. This CDR3 has 17 amino acids. CDR1 is SEHNR and CDR2 is FQNEAQ in the germline V gene (reference sequence). The CDR3 DNA follows: TGTGCCAGCAGCTTAGGGTCACTAGCGGGACGTACAGATACGCAGTATTTT. Its protein product is CASSLGSLAGRTDTQYF. Variable domain in full (rest from reference TRBV7-9 and TRBJ2-3): DTGVSQNPRHKITKRGQNVTFRCDPISEHNRLYWYRQTLGQGPEFLTYFQNEAQLEKSRLLSDRFSAERPKGSFSTLEIQRTEQGDSAMYLCASSLGSLAGRTDTQYFGPGTRLTVL.

V gene TRBV14 combines with J gene TRBJ2-2; possible D gene TRBD1, 6 bases. In germline, CDR1 is SGHDN, CDR2 FVKESK. This CDR3 has 14 residues. Deletions cut 5 bases from V and 5 bases from J, with 12 bases between. CDR3 nucleotide sequence: TGTGCCAGCAGCTTCCAGGGGAGTACCGGGGAGCTGTTTTTT. This gives the protein CASSFQGSTGELFF.

This chain joins TRBV29-1 and TRBJ2-1; D not resolved. The CDR3 runs 14 residues. V was pared by 4 bases and J by 1 base, with 11 bases between. Germline V gives CDR1 SQVTM, CDR2 ANQGSEA. Here the CDR3 reads CSVVFQSSYNEQFF. The CDR3 bases are TGCAGCGTTGTTTTCCAGTCATCCTACAATGAGCAGTTCTTC.

This clone was recorded once. This chain joins TRBV6-5 and TRBJ1-6, with TRBD1 as a possible D gene (6 bases). The CDR3 runs to 14 residues. The germline V gene has CDR1 MNHEY and CDR2 SVGAGI. V was clipped by 7 bases and J by 7 bases, with 14 bases between them. CDR3 protein: CASTDRLANSPLHF. As DNA, the CDR3 is TGTGCCAGCACCGACAGGCTGGCGAATTCACCCCTCCACTTT.

The J gene is TRBJ2-7, the V gene TRBV6-6, with 12 bases lining up with TRBD1. J was trimmed by 3 bases and V by 6 bases; bases with no gene match: 3. The CDR3 covers 14 residues. CDR1 is MNHNY and CDR2 is SVGAGI in the germline V gene (reference sequence). The CDR3 here is CASRGDRGLYEQYF. CDR3 in DNA: TGTGCCAGCAGGGGGGACAGGGGGCTCTACGAGCAGTACTTC.

The CDR3 loop is CASSQPLRISGNEQFF. DNA of the CDR3: TGTGCCAGCAGCCAACCCCTCCGCATAAGCGGCAATGAGCAGTTCTTC. The rearrangement links TRBV3-1 (or the pseudogene TRBV3-2) to TRBJ2-1; D perhaps matches TRBD2 (5 bases). Trimming pared 2 bases from V and 6 bases from J, leaving 17 bases between. The CDR3 loop spans 16 amino acids. Germline V gene sequence: CDR1 LGHDT, CDR2 YNNKEL (reference sequence).

The chain recombines TRBV9 with TRBJ2-1, with 10 bases fitting TRBD2. V shed 0 bases and J 4 bases; nucleotides not matched to a gene: 13. The CDR3 is made up of 19 amino acids. Per the germline V gene, CDR1 is SGDLS and CDR2 is YYNGEE. CDR3 sequence: CASSVAEWRAGGRYNEQFF. CDR3 in DNA: TGTGCCAGCAGCGTAGCTGAGTGGAGAGCGGGGGGGAGGTACAATGAGCAGTTCTTC.

V gene TRBV5-1 combines with J gene TRBJ2-6, with a weak D call TRBD1 (6 bases). The germline gives CDR1 SGHRS, CDR2 YFSETQ. V was shortened by 0 bases and J by 13 bases, with 11 bases between the two germline ends. This CDR3 has 13 residues. The CDR3 DNA follows: TGCGCCAGCAGCTTGGTCCCCCAGGGGGTCCTGACTTTC. Translated: CASSLVPQGVLTF.

The chain employs TRBV6-5 and TRBJ2-3, with 9 bases aligning to TRBD1. This CDR3 has 14 residues. The germline CDR1 and CDR2 sequences are MNHEY and SVGAGI. With 6 bases clipped from V and 3 bases from J, the junction kept 4 bases outside the gene matches. CDR3 protein: CASSRQGDTDTQYF. DNA of the CDR3: TGTGCCAGCAGCAGACAGGGGGATACAGATACGCAGTATTTT.

V usage is TRBV30 and J usage is TRBJ1-2, with 7 positions matching TRBD1. J gave up 4 bases and V 0 bases, and 11 bases lay outside the gene matches. Germline loops: CDR1 GTSNPN, CDR2 SVGIG (reference sequence). CDR3 size: 16 residues. CDR3 sequence (DNA): TGTGCCTGGAGTGTCCCCGGGACAGCCATGGGCTATGGCTACACCTTC. It translates to CAWSVPGTAMGYGYTF.

The J gene is TRBJ2-1, the V gene TRBV18, with 15 positions matching TRBD2. Germline lookup yields CDR1 KGHSH and CDR2 LQKENI. The CDR3 is made up of 17 amino acids. Trimming cost V 6 bases and J 7 bases; bases outside gene matches: 10. Here the CDR3 DNA reads TGTGCCAGCTCGAGGGGCGGACTAGCGGGAGGGCCTAATGAGCAGTTCTTC. The encoded protein is CASSRGGLAGGPNEQFF.

The V gene is TRBV6-2 or TRBV6-3, the J gene TRBJ2-1, with 13 bases lining up with TRBD2. Germline V gives CDR1 MNHEY, CDR2 SVGEGT. This CDR3 is built from 17 residues. V was pared by 5 bases and J by 6 bases, with 10 bases of the junction left unmatched. This CDR3 is CASSSTSGRASGNEQFF. The CDR3 region has the DNA TGTGCCAGCAGTAGTACTAGCGGGAGGGCCTCGGGCAATGAGCAGTTCTTC.

The J gene is TRBJ2-7, the V gene TRBV5-1; TRBD2 matches at 10 bases. This CDR3 has 15 amino acids. The junction had 10 bases not matched to a gene; V was cut back by 1 base and J by 9 bases. Germline V gives CDR1 SGHRS, CDR2 YFSETQ. The CDR3 sequence is CASSLTSGDLRGQYF. The CDR3 coding sequence is TGCGCCAGCAGCTTGACTAGCGGGGATTTACGAGGGCAGTACTTC.

V gene TRBV9 combines with J gene TRBJ2-7; D perhaps matches TRBD2 (6 bases). V was clipped by 4 bases and J by 5 bases, with 16 bases between them. Germline values: CDR1 SGDLS, CDR2 YYNGEE. There are 14 residues in the CDR3. The CDR3 DNA reads as TGTGCCAGCAGCCCCCTGGCGGGACGTGACGAGCAGTACTTC. This translates into CASSPLAGRDEQYF.

J is TRBJ2-7 and V is TRBV27; 7 bases align to TRBD2. The CDR3 is made up of 14 amino acids. V trimming: 6 bases; J trimming: 7 bases; junction bases outside the gene matches: 12. Germline assignment: CDR1 MNHEY and CDR2 SMNVEV (reference sequence). CDR3 sequence reads: CASRDSLGTIEQYF. For the CDR3, the DNA is TGTGCCAGCAGGGATTCCCTAGGGACTATAGAGCAGTACTTC.

The chain is built from TRBV9 and TRBJ1-3, with D maybe TRBD1 (5 bases). Trimming took off 3 bases at V and 4 bases at J, with 11 bases between the two ends. The CDR3 loop spans 14 amino acids. Germline CDR1 is SGDLS and CDR2 is YYNGEE. CDR3 sequence reads: CASSGQFPGNTIYF. The CDR3 coding sequence is TGTGCCAGCAGCGGACAGTTTCCCGGAAACACCATATATTTT.

The J gene is TRBJ2-7, the V gene TRBV3-1 (or the pseudogene TRBV3-2), with TRBD2 matching 8 bases. This CDR3 is 19 amino acids long. Germline assignment: CDR1 LGHDT and CDR2 YNNKEL (reference sequence). Trimming at V came to 0 bases and at J to 3 bases, leaving 16 bases not matched to a gene. CDR3 nucleotides: TGTGCCAGCAGCCAAGATGGGATGAGCGGGGGTTCTTACCTCTACGAGCAGTACTTC. It is translated as CASSQDGMSGGSYLYEQYF.

A single count supports this clone. The rearrangement uses TRBV12-5 and TRBJ2-2; D may be TRBD2 (6 bases). The CDR3 is 15 residues long. The V gene's germline CDR1 is LGHNT and CDR2 FRNRAP. Trimming removed 6 bases from V and 1 base from J, with 12 bases in between. CDR3 nucleotides: TGTGCTAGTGGCAACCTGGGGGGGAACACCGGGGAGCTGTTTTTT. Its protein is CASGNLGGNTGELFF.

The rearrangement uses TRBV7-2 and TRBJ1-2; TRBD1 matches at 7 bases. The ends lost 4 bases at V and 6 bases at J; junction bases unmatched: 8. In germline, CDR1 is SGHTA, CDR2 FQGNSA. The CDR3 runs to 14 residues. The CDR3, as DNA: TGTGCCAGCAGCTCCACAGGGGCCATTAATGGCTACACCTTC. This translates into CASSSTGAINGYTF.

The V call is TRBV7-2, the J call TRBJ2-1, with D hard to call. The CDR3 has 14 residues. V lost 5 bases and J lost 5, with 13 bases in between. Germline CDR1 reads SGHTA; CDR2 reads FQGNSA. This CDR3 is CASSAPGLDNEQFF. CDR3 bases: TGTGCCAGCAGCGCCCCGGGTCTGGACAATGAGCAGTTCTTC.